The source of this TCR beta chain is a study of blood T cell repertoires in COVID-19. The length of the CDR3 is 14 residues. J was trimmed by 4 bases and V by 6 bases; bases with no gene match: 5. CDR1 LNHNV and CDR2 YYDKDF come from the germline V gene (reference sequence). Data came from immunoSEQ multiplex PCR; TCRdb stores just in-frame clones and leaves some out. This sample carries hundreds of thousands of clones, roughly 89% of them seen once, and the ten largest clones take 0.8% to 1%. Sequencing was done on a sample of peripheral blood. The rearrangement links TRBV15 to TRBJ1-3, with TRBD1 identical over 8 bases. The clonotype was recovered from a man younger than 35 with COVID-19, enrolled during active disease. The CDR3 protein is CATRSDREGNTIYF. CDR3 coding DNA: TGTGCCACCAGGTCGGACAGGGAAGGAAACACCATATATTTT.